This entry lists 24 T cell receptor beta chains sequenced from one sample in a study of a mutant IDH1 vaccine in newly diagnosed glioma (dated by TCRdb to the early 2020s). The method was the immunoSEQ multiplex PCR assay. TCRdb obtained this table from immuneACCESS and retained in-frame rearrangements with V and J assigned. These tables miss some clones; where compared with another copy, unresolved V genes account for less than half of the shortfall, and the remainder is unexplained. Present in this sample are approximately 38,000 clones, 70% to 90% of which were seen just once. 1.7% of the sample is held by the ten biggest clonotypes. The time point label for this specimen denotes: week 5, during vaccination. Each vaccine dose was 300 ug of a 20-mer mutant IDH1 peptide in Montanide, given subcutaneously with topical imiquimod. What these receptors recognize is not known. This specimen was PBMCs, taken from a glioma patient whose treatment included an IDH1 peptide vaccine. Receptor source: a man between 35 and 55 years old with glioma.

The DNA of the CDR3 is TGTGCCAGCGCGATAGCGGGAAACAATGAGCAGTTCTTC. This sequence encodes CASAIAGNNEQFF. V usage is TRBV6-4 and J usage is TRBJ2-1; 8 nucleotides line up with TRBD2. CDR3 length equals 13 residues. Germline trimming cut 8 bases from V and 5 bases from J; bases unmatched to any gene: 5. Germline-derived CDR1 and CDR2 are MRHNA and SNTAGT.

The rearrangement uses TRBV2 and TRBJ2-7; D remains ambiguous. The CDR3 contains 11 residues. The ends were cut back, 3 bases at V and 9 bases at J, with 9 bases in the middle. Germline V gene sequence: CDR1 SNHLY, CDR2 FYNNEI. Here the CDR3 DNA reads TGTGCCAGCAGTGATGGTTCTGGGCAGTACTTC. It specifies CASSDGSGQYF.

CDR3 protein: CASSQGLAPVETQYF. CDR3 sequence (DNA): TGTGCCAGCAGCCAAGGACTAGCCCCGGTGGAGACCCAGTACTTC. The chain recombines TRBV5-4 with TRBJ2-5; TRBD2 agrees at 8 bases. This CDR3 is 15 amino acids long. The V gene's germline CDR1 is SGHNT and CDR2 YYREEE (reference sequence). J lost 5 bases, V lost 4 bases, and 10 bases had no gene match.

This chain uses TRBV10-3 with TRBJ2-3, with 10 nucleotides matching TRBD2. Losses at the gene ends were 4 bases for V and 2 bases for J; bases not matched to a gene: 3. CDR3 size: 15 residues. CDR1 is ENHRY and CDR2 is SYGVKD in the germline V gene. The CDR3 is CAISALAGVTDTQYF. The CDR3, as DNA: TGTGCCATCAGTGCGCTAGCGGGAGTCACAGATACGCAGTATTTT.

This chain connects TRBV4-2 to TRBJ2-1, with D tentatively TRBD2 (6 bases). Between the trimmed V and J ends, which lost 4 bases and 0 bases, there was a span of 10 bases. The CDR3 covers 15 residues. The germline V gene has CDR1 LGHNA and CDR2 YNFKEQ. The CDR3 reads CASSLVADSYNEQFF. The CDR3 DNA sequence: TGTGCCAGCAGCCTCGTAGCGGACTCCTACAATGAGCAGTTCTTC.

This clone was seen once. This chain links TRBV9 with TRBJ1-5; possibly TRBD1 for D (6 bases). Per germline, CDR1 SGDLS and CDR2 YYNGEE. This CDR3 spans 14 amino acids. Trimming took off 0 bases at V and 7 bases at J, with 11 bases between the two ends. The CDR3 DNA reads as TGTGCCAGCAGCGTAGAGGGGGGGAGCCAGCCCCAGCATTTT. Protein product: CASSVEGGSQPQHF.

This clone showed up just once. The chain couples TRBV10-3 to TRBJ2-1, with 7 nucleotides matching TRBD1. The CDR3 extends over 15 amino acids. The germline V gene encodes CDR1 ENHRY and CDR2 SYGVKD. V trimming: 4 bases; J trimming: 1 base; junction bases outside the gene matches: 4. The CDR3 bases are TGTGCCATCAGTGGACAGGGAGTATCCTACAATGAGCAGTTCTTC. Translating gives CAISGQGVSYNEQFF.

The rearrangement uses TRBV6-5 and TRBJ1-1; D might be TRBD1 (5 bases). Trimming shortened V by 6 bases and J by 2 bases, and 10 bases separated the two germline ends. The CDR3 has 13 amino acids. From germline, CDR1 is MNHEY and CDR2 SVGAGI. The CDR3 protein is CASRPTANTEAFF. Here the CDR3 DNA reads TGTGCCAGCAGGCCGACAGCCAACACTGAAGCTTTCTTT.

The chain joins TRBV27 to TRBJ2-2; TRBD2 matches at 7 bases. The CDR3 sequence is 14 residues long. Germline CDR1 and CDR2: MNHEY and SMNVEV (reference sequence). V lost 7 bases and J lost 4; bases outside the gene matches: 6. The CDR3 protein is CASMPGLSTGELFF. CDR3 coding DNA: TGTGCCAGCATGCCGGGACTATCCACCGGGGAGCTGTTTTTT.

This rearrangement joins TRBV18 to TRBJ1-1; D call uncertain. The CDR3 runs to 15 residues. V lost 5 bases to trimming and J lost 1 base, with 14 bases between them. Germline CDR1 and CDR2: KGHSH and LQKENI. This chain's CDR3 is CASSSTAPTNTEAFF. CDR3 DNA: TGTGCCAGCTCATCGACGGCTCCCACGAACACTGAAGCTTTCTTT.

This rearrangement joins TRBV9 to TRBJ2-1, with TRBD1 identical over 7 bases. The CDR3 extends over 15 amino acids. V shed 2 bases and J 5 bases; nucleotides not matched to a gene: 7. Germline V gene data show CDR1 as SGDLS and CDR2 as YYNGEE. CDR3 sequence reads: CASSVPRDRDNEQFF. The CDR3 region has the DNA TGTGCCAGCAGCGTTCCCCGGGACAGAGACAATGAGCAGTTCTTC.

CDR3 coding DNA: TGTGCCAGCAGCGTAGAAGTCGGGTCCTCCTACAATGAGCAGTTCTTC. It specifies CASSVEVGSSYNEQFF. This chain links TRBV9 with TRBJ2-1; no clear D. The CDR3 is made up of 16 amino acids. The ends were cut back, 0 bases at V and 0 bases at J, with 10 bases in the middle. Germline-derived CDR1 and CDR2 are SGDLS and YYNGEE. Full variable domain (outside the CDR3, taken from reference TRBV9 and TRBJ2-1): DSGVTQTPKHLITATGQRVTLRCSPRSGDLSVYWYQQSLDQGLQFLIQYYNGEERAKGNILERFSAQQFPDLHSELNLSSLELGDSALYFCASSVEVGSSYNEQFFGPGTRLTVL.

CDR3 DNA sequence: TGTGCCAACTTCGGGACAGGGCGAGAGACCCAGTACTTC. Translated, it gives CANFGTGRETQYF. The chain is built from TRBV2 and TRBJ2-5; the match to TRBD1 covers 9 bases. J was trimmed by 4 bases and V by 10 bases; bases with no gene match: 7. The CDR3 consists of 13 residues. Looked up from germline, CDR1 is SNHLY and CDR2 is FYNNEI.

The V gene is TRBV5-1, the J gene TRBJ1-1, with D maybe TRBD1 (5 bases). Trimming took off 1 base at V and 8 bases at J, with 15 bases between the two ends. Germline V gene sequence: CDR1 SGHRS, CDR2 YFSETQ. This CDR3 has 14 amino acids. Here the CDR3 DNA reads TGCGCCAGCAGCTTGTTGGTAGGGGAAGGAGAAGCTTTCTTT. Residues: CASSLLVGEGEAFF.

This clone came up once. DNA of the CDR3: TGTGCCAGCAGCTTATCGATGGAGACCCAGTACTTC. Its protein is CASSLSMETQYF. The V call is TRBV11-2, the J call TRBJ2-5; D gene unclear. Trimming stripped 2 bases from V and 5 bases from J, with 6 bases between. Germline assignment: CDR1 SGHAT and CDR2 FQNNGV. The CDR3 covers 12 residues.

V usage is TRBV14 and J usage is TRBJ2-7; TRBD2 matches at 11 bases. The germline gives CDR1 SGHDN, CDR2 FVKESK. The CDR3 loop spans 16 amino acids. The V gene end was trimmed by 2 bases and the J gene end by 9 bases; junction bases not matched to a gene: 12. This chain's CDR3 is CASSQTHLAGGPVQYF. The CDR3 DNA reads as TGTGCCAGCAGCCAAACCCACTTAGCGGGAGGGCCCGTGCAGTACTTC.

The V gene is TRBV7-3, the J gene TRBJ2-5; no definite D call. Trimming took 5 bases from V and 4 from J, leaving 11 bases between them. The CDR3 consists of 13 residues. Germline V gene data show CDR1 as SGHTA and CDR2 as FQGTGA. CDR3 DNA: TGTGCCAGCAGCCCCGGGTCGCTAGAGACCCAGTACTTC. Residues: CASSPGSLETQYF. Complete variable domain (other parts from reference TRBV7-3 and TRBJ2-5): GAGVSQTPSNKVTEKGKYVELRCDPISGHTALYWYRQSLGQGPEFLIYFQGTGAADDSGLPNDRFFAVRPEGSVSTLKIQRTERGDSAVYLCASSPGSLETQYFGPGTRLLVL.

V is TRBV2 and J is TRBJ1-5, with D hard to call. Per germline, CDR1 SNHLY and CDR2 FYNNEI. Trimming shortened V by 2 bases and J by 2 bases, and 37 bases separated the two germline ends. The CDR3 loop spans 24 amino acids. The CDR3 bases are TGTGCCAGCAGTGAATACCACACTTCCCCCAAGAGACTTAGATGGTTTAGTCGCAATCAGCCCCAGCATTTT. It encodes CASSEYHTSPKRLRWFSRNQPQHF.

The chain carries TRBV28 and TRBJ1-2, with D perhaps matching TRBD1 (5 bases). In germline, CDR1 is MDHEN, CDR2 SYDVKM. Trimming removed 4 bases from V and 5 bases from J, with 14 bases in between. This CDR3 region has 14 residues. The CDR3 here is CASSSSGRGYGYTF. The CDR3 DNA reads as TGTGCCAGCAGTTCCTCGGGGAGGGGTTATGGCTACACCTTC.

The V and J genes are TRBV6-5 and TRBJ2-7, with D possibly matching TRBD1 (6 bases). Germline V CDR1 and CDR2: MNHEY, SVGAGI. This CDR3 has 13 amino acids. V was trimmed by 8 bases and J by 4 bases, leaving 15 bases between them. CDR3 DNA: TGTGCCAGCGGCCGGGACATCGGATACGAGCAGTACTTC. Translation gives CASGRDIGYEQYF.

This chain connects TRBV6-5 to TRBJ2-5, with D perhaps matching TRBD1 or TRBD2 (6 bases each). CDR3 length equals 15 residues. The germline CDR1 and CDR2 sequences are MNHEY and SVGAGI. Trimming took off 7 bases at V and 2 bases at J, with 17 bases between the two ends. This CDR3 is CASTPLGGRQETQYF. CDR3 in DNA: TGTGCCAGCACACCCCTCGGGGGCAGACAAGAGACCCAGTACTTC.

This sequence joins TRBV15 and TRBJ2-7; a possible D gene is TRBD2 (6 bases). CDR3 length equals 13 residues. Trimming stripped 5 bases from V and 2 bases from J, with 10 bases between. Germline CDR1 LNHNV, CDR2 YYDKDF (reference sequence). The CDR3 nucleotides read TGTGCCACCAGCGATCGACTAGCCTACGAGCAGTACTTC. Translated, it gives CATSDRLAYEQYF. Full variable domain (rest looked up from reference TRBV15 and TRBJ2-7): DAMVIQNPRYQVTQFGKPVTLSCSQTLNHNVMYWYQQKSSQAPKLLFHYYDKDFNNEADTPDNFQSRRPNTSFCFLDIRSPGLGDTAMYLCATSDRLAYEQYFGPGTRLTVT.

This chain connects TRBV20-1 to TRBJ1-2; unclear D gene. CDR3 length: 10 residues. Trimming took off 5 bases at V and 3 bases at J, with 4 bases between the two ends. Germline CDR1 is DFQATT and CDR2 is SNEGSKA (reference sequence). The DNA of the CDR3 is TGCAGTGCTCACCACTATGGCTACACCTTC. Protein product: CSAHHYGYTF.

V usage is TRBV2 and J usage is TRBJ2-7, with 8 bases that match TRBD2. Germline trimming cut 6 bases from V and 1 base from J; bases unmatched to any gene: 11. This CDR3 has 16 residues. Per germline, CDR1 SNHLY and CDR2 FYNNEI. The DNA for the CDR3 is TGTGCCAGCAGAAGGATGCCTCCTAGCGGGTCCTACGAGCAGTACTTC. Its protein is CASRRMPPSGSYEQYF.